The sequence of this TCR beta chain was determined in a study of T cell responses to AZD1222 COVID-19 vaccine listed by TCRdb under 2021. General notes on the study: AZD1222 recipients with second doses at about 4 weeks or about 12 weeks were pooled, because spike-specific TCR depth and breadth did not differ between schedules. A total of 233 trial participants underwent TCR sequencing, of whom around 210 had received two doses of AZD1222 and around 25 had received two doses of the MenACWY control vaccine. Trial participants were enrolled by age into 18-55, 56-69 and 70-plus year subgroups, with 148, 28 and 57 TCR-sequenced participants respectively.

Of note for this clone: No antigen is known for it. There are no base qualities to consult, and no much larger clone falls within one base.

The time point tag for this specimen amounts to: baseline before first vaccination. Vaccinee samples came from UK trials COV001 and COV002, including a single-blind randomized controlled phase 2/3 trial of AZD1222 (ChAdOx1 nCoV-19) in healthy adults. Trial participant PBMC samples were collected at day 0 and day 28 after the second dose for TCRbeta chain sequencing. Overall study outcomes, separate from this receptor: Because no samples from the day 14 peak response were available, repertoires could be characterized only after the peak T cell response. Conclusions about previously exposed vaccinees are limited because only six or seven AZD1222 recipients were SARS-CoV-2 seropositive at baseline. In the small 56-69-year group, the increase in depth fell short of significance, most likely because of low power. Spike-specific TCR breadth and depth rose significantly after two AZD1222 doses compared with day 0 and with MenACWY recipients. Participants were mostly white British, with more females than males. The authors suggested clonal diversity may have been underestimated. The whole spike protein was spanned by vaccine-associated CD4 TCRs, and dominant responses were seen in regions 160-218 and 743-854. Nearly half of unique spike-specific TCRs reportedly recognized epitopes outside regions mutated in the B.1.351 and B.1.1.7 variants.

The CDR3 regions of human TCRbeta chains were analyzed by immunosequencing. Under the source paper's analysis protocol: Repertoire TCRs were matched against a reference library of SARS-CoV-2-specific TCRs generated with the MIRA antigen-specificity platform. Breadth meant the fraction of unique TCRs that were SARS-CoV-2-associated, whereas depth meant the fraction of total T cells that were SARS-CoV-2-associated. Using the MIRA data, every spike-specific TCR was mapped to the spike region that the TCR reacted to and assigned to either a CD4 or a CD8 class. Log10-transformed breadth and depth values were compared by one-way ANOVA with Sidak's multiple comparisons tests. As stored in TCRdb, this immuneACCESS dataset retains in-frame rearrangements with V and J assigned. A fraction of the clones does not appear; measured against another copy, unresolved V genes explain less than half of the discrepancy, and the remainder lacks a known reason. D and trimming come from the DNA, and the V and J calls and clone size come from that table. A total of 180,000 or so clones appear in this sample, about 95% of them only once. The ten largest account for 0.64% of the sample.

The TCR originated in an adult in good health. This sample comprised peripheral blood, obtained on day 0 of AZD1222 vaccination.

CDR3 reads: CASSRSGTVYNEQFF. Read as DNA, the sequence is TGTGCCAGTAGTAGGTCGGGGACAGTATACAATGAGCAGTTCTTC. The sequence links TRBV19 to TRBJ2-1; 7 middle bases align to TRBD1. V is pruned by 4 bases and J by 4 bases, leaving 7 bases of the junction without a gene match. The CDR3 goes from the cysteine to the phenylalanine over 15 residues. CDR3 DNA only is kept here, 45 bases in frame from base 1. The CDR1 and CDR2 encoded by the germline V gene (reference sequence) are LNHDA and SQIVND.